This TCR beta chain was obtained from a study of T cells in Graves' hyperthyroidism and ophthalmopathy. At the level of the study: At initial diagnosis, before any treatment had begun, peripheral blood was obtained. The study, taken as a whole, reports: In the blood, most expanded thyroid clonotypes above 0.001 appeared as well.

Using RNA transcripts as the source, TCR beta CDR3 regions were amplified. An initial round of RT-PCR targeting the TCR CDR3 relied on the HTBI primer set. TCRdb processed the multiplex PCR reads anew with MiXCR; each CDR3 protein has one entry. The top ten clones hold about 35% of a sample with 660,000 or so distinct CDR3 sequences, roughly 20% of them seen once. A word on this clonotype: Antigen: not known.

Germline loops: CDR1 SEHNR, CDR2 FQNEAQ (reference sequence). V lost 5 bases, J lost 0 bases, and 7 bases stayed unmatched. There are 15 residues in the CDR3. Thyroid ultrasound, orbital computed tomography, clinical symptoms, and serum thyroxine and TRAb underpinned diagnoses. From 10 ml of fresh peripheral blood, PBMCs were isolated. Input material: blood. The source is a man under 40 with Graves' ophthalmopathy. This chain joins TRBV7-9 and TRBJ2-7, with 7 bases identical to TRBD1. In DNA form, the CDR3 reads TGTGCCAGCAGCCGGGACAGTACGAGCTCCTACGAGCAGTACTTC. It specifies CASSRDSTSSYEQYF.